What follows is one TCR beta chain and its context. This sample was included in a study of blood T cell repertoires in COVID-19. Study-wide context: PBMCs, B-cell-depleted T cells, or T cells were the source of the cDNA or gDNA that made up the material.

Original data processing: The authors estimated nucleated cell counts from reference gene primer amplification. Only in-frame clones appear in the TCRdb table, and some are missing; sequencing was by immunoSEQ multiplex PCR. V, J and clone size were drawn from that table, and D and trimming were deduced from the DNA. The repertoire holds about 240,000 clones, with 82% as singletons. Trimming at V came to 8 bases and at J to 8 bases, leaving 8 bases not matched to a gene. The germline V gene has CDR1 ENHRY and CDR2 SYGVKD. This CDR3 has 13 residues. Sequencing used peripheral blood. The clonotype originates from a woman aged 55-69 years with active or convalescent COVID-19. The chain is built from TRBV10-3 and TRBJ2-3, with TRBD1 identical over 9 bases. The DNA of the CDR3 is TGTGCCATCGGGGACAGGGTGTACGGTACGCAGTATTTT. Its protein is CAIGDRVYGTQYF.